What follows describes a single TCR beta chain. CDR3 length: 13 amino acids. CDR1 is MNHNY, CDR2 SVGAGI, per germline (reference sequence). The V gene lost 5 bases and the J gene lost 8 bases, with 13 bases spanning the gap. The sample comes from a study of blood T cell repertoires in COVID-19. Study context: Researchers got acute and convalescent COVID-19 samples from the United States, Italy and Spain. From T cells, B-cell-depleted T cells, or PBMCs came the material, which was cDNA or gDNA.

Authors' processing steps: Estimates of nucleated cell counts were drawn from the amplification of reference gene primers. Profiled with immunoSEQ multiplex PCR; TCRdb holds only in-frame clones, not every one. V and J calls and clone size follow that table, whereas D and trimming were derived from the DNA. The table records around 190,000 clones, around three quarters of them present only once. This sequence joins TRBV6-6 and TRBJ2-1; D possibly corresponds to TRBD1 (5 bases). The sequencing input was peripheral blood. The receptor comes from a man between 65 and 85 years old with active or convalescent COVID-19. The CDR3 spells CASSRGSGDEQFF. CDR3 coding DNA: TGTGCCAGCAGTAGGGGCTCTGGAGATGAGCAGTTCTTC.